This is a list of T cell receptor beta chains from one sample in a study of identical twins. TCRdb re-called the 5' RACE reads through MiXCR, storing one row per CDR3 protein. In the table there are approximately 890,000 distinct CDR3 sequences, about 12% of which are singletons. Separately, the same data were catalogued under a study of yellow fever vaccine responses in identical twins.

The specimen was PBMCs. The receptors derive from a woman in her late teens or twenties in good health. Each CDR3 is given with its conserved first and last residue. The D gene is left open where the match is weak. A clone size is listed for some rows: how often the clone was seen (once, few, many), or a class if it is expanded.

>-|TRBV9|TRBJ2-3|-
CASSVRASGLITDTQYF
TGTGCCAGCAGCGTTCGAGCCTCGGGACTCATTACAGATACGCAGTATTTT
>-|TRBV6-1|TRBJ2-2|-
CASSETGGAGYSGELFF
TGTGCCAGCTCCGAAACCGGGGGCGCGGGTTATTCCGGGGAGCTGTTTTTT
>few|TRBV12-3/TRBV12-4|TRBJ1-2|-
CASSSATDYGYTF
TGTGCCAGCAGTTCAGCGACAGATTATGGCTACACCTTC
>-|TRBV7-9|TRBJ1-6|TRBD1
CASSGPGQNNSPLHF
TGTGCCAGCAGCGGGCCGGGACAGAATAATTCACCCCTCCACTTT
>-|TRBV20-1|TRBJ2-3|-
CSAIRSSSSSSTDTQYF
TGCAGTGCTATTCGGAGTAGTAGCAGTTCTAGCACAGATACGCAGTATTTT
>-|TRBV12-3/TRBV12-4|TRBJ1-1|-
CASSLERGGAEAFF
TGTGCCAGCAGTTTAGAGCGTGGGGGGGCTGAAGCTTTCTTT
>few|TRBV3-1|TRBJ2-3|-
CASSHRVGSTDTQYF
TGTGCCAGCAGCCACAGGGTTGGGAGCACAGATACGCAGTATTTT
>-|TRBV7-8|TRBJ1-2|-
CASSPPYGSLVGYTF
TGTGCCAGCAGCCCTCCCTACGGCAGCCTAGTTGGCTACACCTTC
>few|TRBV7-9|TRBJ2-2|TRBD2
CATPSGRALSGELFF
TGTGCGACGCCCAGCGGGAGGGCCCTCAGCGGGGAGCTGTTTTTT
>few|TRBV5-1|TRBJ2-1|-
CASSLVGTPSSYNEQFF
TGCGCCAGCAGCTTGGTTGGGACCCCGAGCTCCTACAATGAGCAGTTCTTC
>few|TRBV7-9|TRBJ1-6|-
CASDSGGYNSPLHF
TGTGCCAGCGATTCGGGGGGCTATAATTCACCCCTCCACTTT
>-|TRBV7-8|TRBJ2-3|TRBD2
CASSSRGGGGDTQYF
TGTGCCAGCAGCTCCCGGGGCGGGGGTGGAGATACGCAGTATTTT
>many|TRBV11-2|TRBJ2-1|TRBD2
CASSLRLIAGNNEQFF
TGTGCCAGCAGCTTAAGGTTGATAGCGGGGAATAATGAGCAGTTCTTC
>-|TRBV12-3/TRBV12-4|TRBJ1-1|-
CASSLVINWEMNTEAFF
TGTGCCAGCAGTTTGGTTATTAATTGGGAGATGAACACTGAAGCTTTCTTT
>-|TRBV12-2|TRBJ2-1|-
CASRLELACSYNEQFF
TGTGCAAGTCGCTTAGAGCTCGCTTGCTCCTACAATGAGCAGTTCTTC
>many|TRBV20-1|TRBJ1-2|-
CSALALELDYGYTF
TGCAGTGCTCTAGCGCTTGAGTTGGACTATGGCTACACCTTC
>many|TRBV10-3|TRBJ2-3|-
CAISERGPSTDTQYF
TGTGCCATCAGTGAGCGGGGACCGAGCACAGATACGCAGTATTTT
>-|TRBV5-1|TRBJ2-5|-
CASSPGAGWRETQYF
TGCGCCAGCAGCCCGGGTGCGGGCTGGAGGGAGACCCAGTACTTC
>-|TRBV6-5|TRBJ1-2|-
CASSSTGDGNYGYTF
TGTGCCAGCAGTTCCACGGGGGACGGCAACTATGGCTACACCTTC
>many|TRBV5-1|TRBJ2-3|-
CASSPGLTSTDTQYF
TGCGCCAGCAGCCCTGGACTAACTAGCACAGATACGCAGTATTTT
>many|TRBV5-1|TRBJ2-1|TRBD1
CASSWGTGRYNEQFF
TGCGCCAGCAGCTGGGGGACAGGGCGTTACAATGAGCAGTTCTTC
>few|TRBV2|TRBJ2-7|TRBD2
CASNGGEGPYYEQYF
TGTGCCAGCAATGGCGGGGAGGGTCCTTACTACGAGCAGTACTTC